This is a list of T cell receptor beta chains from one sample in a study of control samples from healthy donors and cancer patients. Using immunoSEQ multiplex PCR, the repertoire was profiled, and TCRdb retains in-frame clones only, with some absent. The table includes around 48,000 clones, over 90% detected once. Sequencing was performed on PBMCs. The receptor set was obtained from a woman between 50 and 59 years old with head and neck cancer. The CDR3 runs from the conserved cysteine through the conserved F or W. The D gene is left open where the match is weak. Rows may omit the clone size; those that give it use once, few, many or a size class.

abundance	v_gene	d_gene	j_gene	CDR3aa	CDR3nt
once	TRBV5-1	-	TRBJ2-1	CASSLELVGSSYNEQFF	TGCGCCAGCAGCCTAGAGTTAGTCGGGAGCTCCTACAATGAGCAGTTCTTC
-	TRBV6-5	TRBD1	TRBJ2-7	CASRFRDSRSPPRF	TGTGCCAGCAGATTCCGGGACAGCCGCTCCCCTCCGCGGTTC
-	TRBV7-2	-	TRBJ2-3	CASSSTDTQYF	TGTGCCAGCAGCTCCACAGATACGCAGTATTTT
-	TRBV24-1	-	TRBJ2-3	CATSDRIPPFRELAIDTQYF	TGTGCCACCAGTGACCGAATTCCCCCTTTCCGTGAGCTGGCCATAGATACGCAGTATTTT
once	TRBV5-4	TRBD2	TRBJ2-3	CASSPEISLAGRRADTQYF	TGTGCCAGCAGCCCTGAGATTTCGTTAGCGGGGAGGAGAGCAGATACGCAGTATTTT
-	TRBV9	-	TRBJ1-4	CASSPGQSGEKLFF	TGTGCCAGCAGCCCAGGGCAGAGTGGAGAAAAACTGTTTTTT
-	TRBV29-1	TRBD1	TRBJ2-3	CSASGGSTDTQYF	TGCAGCGCCTCAGGGGGCTCCACAGATACGCAGTATTTT
-	TRBV5-1	TRBD1	TRBJ2-2	CASSPTGVGEELFF	TGCGCCAGCAGCCCCACAGGGGTGGGAGAGGAGCTGTTTTTT
-	TRBV27	-	TRBJ2-6	CASSRQGFSGANVLTF	TGTGCCAGCAGTCGTCAGGGCTTTTCGGGGGCCAACGTCCTGACTTTC
-	TRBV28	-	TRBJ1-5	CASSSDLGVGQPQHF	TGTGCCAGCAGTTCGGACCTGGGGGTTGGTCAGCCCCAGCATTTT
-	TRBV27	-	TRBJ2-1	CASSPWGGLNNEQFF	TGTGCCAGCTCGCCCTGGGGCGGTCTGAACAATGAGCAGTTCTTC
-	TRBV5-1	-	TRBJ1-1	CASSLAQDSTEAFF	TGCGCCAGCAGCTTGGCCCAGGATAGCACTGAAGCTTTCTTT
-	TRBV9	TRBD1	TRBJ1-1	CASSKTGATEAFF	TGTGCCAGCAGCAAAACAGGGGCCACTGAAGCTTTCTTT
-	TRBV18	TRBD1	TRBJ1-1	CASSPRAGGEAFF	TGTGCCAGCTCACCAAGGGCAGGGGGTGAAGCTTTCTTT
-	TRBV5-1	-	TRBJ2-2	CASSRAGFSDTGELFF	TGCGCCAGCAGCCGGGCGGGGTTTTCGGACACCGGGGAGCTGTTTTTT
once	TRBV23-1	-	TRBJ2-1	CASSQWPGLPFNEQFF	TGCGCCAGCAGTCAATGGCCCGGACTACCGTTCAATGAGCAGTTCTTC
-	TRBV27	TRBD1	TRBJ1-4	CASSFTGGANEKLFF	TGTGCCAGCAGTTTTACAGGGGGCGCGAATGAAAAACTGTTTTTT
-	TRBV7-6	-	TRBJ1-3	CASSLLEFRQHSGNTIYF	TGTGCCAGCAGTCTACTGGAGTTCAGACAGCACTCTGGAAACACCATATATTTT
-	TRBV3-1/TRBV3-2	-	TRBJ1-1	CASSQGRMGGAFF	TGTGCCAGCAGCCAAGGACGGATGGGGGGTGCTTTCTTT
-	TRBV27	-	TRBJ2-7	CASSFKQTSYEQYF	TGTGCCAGCAGTTTCAAACAGACCTCCTACGAGCAGTACTTC
-	TRBV7-2	-	TRBJ1-5	CASSFTGKNQPQHF	TGTGCCAGCAGCTTTACAGGGAAAAATCAGCCCCAGCATTTT
-	TRBV2	TRBD1	TRBJ1-1	CASTTGGTEAFF	TGTGCCAGCACCACAGGGGGCACTGAAGCTTTCTTT
-	TRBV23-1	-	TRBJ2-2	CASSPRSTGELFF	TGCGCCAGCAGTCCTCGCTCCACCGGGGAGCTGTTTTTT
-	TRBV27	-	TRBJ1-1	CASSWGGGRNTEAFF	TGTGCCAGCAGTTGGGGGGGCGGAAGGAACACTGAAGCTTTCTTT
-	TRBV6-1	-	TRBJ2-7	CASSERTYEQYF	TGTGCCAGCAGTGAACGAACCTACGAGCAGTACTTC
-	TRBV27	-	TRBJ1-2	CASSLRTPAGPGYGYTF	TGTGCCAGCAGTTTACGGACTCCTGCAGGACCTGGCTATGGCTACACCTTC
-	TRBV4-3	-	TRBJ2-2	CASSQDWTGELFF	TGCGCCAGCAGCCAAGACTGGACCGGGGAGCTGTTTTTT
-	TRBV6-2/TRBV6-3	-	TRBJ2-7	CASSSLRDGPYEQYF	TGTGCCAGCAGTTCCCTCCGGGACGGCCCCTACGAGCAGTACTTC
-	TRBV6-1	-	TRBJ1-5	CASSEGALRGNQPQHF	TGTGCCAGCAGTGAAGGGGCCCTCAGGGGCAATCAGCCCCAGCATTTT
-	TRBV5-6	TRBD1	TRBJ1-5	CASSLGQGIGQPQHF	TGTGCCAGCAGCCTGGGACAGGGGATCGGGCAGCCCCAGCATTTT
once	TRBV5-8	-	TRBJ2-7	CASSLVRVGEQYF	TGTGCCAGCAGCTTGGTTAGGGTGGGCGAGCAGTACTTC
-	TRBV4-1	TRBD1	TRBJ2-4	CASSQGWGQGYDIQYF	TGCGCCAGCAGCCAAGGATGGGGACAGGGTTACGACATTCAGTACTTC
few	TRBV6-6	TRBD1	TRBJ1-2	CASSSGTGNYGYTF	TGTGCCAGCAGCTCAGGGACAGGGAACTATGGCTACACCTTC
-	TRBV7-9	TRBD2	TRBJ2-4	CASSSSGRNIQYF	TGTGCCAGCAGTTCTAGCGGGAGAAACATTCAGTACTTC
once	TRBV5-5	-	TRBJ2-7	CASSLGDYEQYF	TGTGCCAGCAGTCTCGGAGACTACGAGCAGTACTTC
-	TRBV19	TRBD1	TRBJ1-3	CASRRTGSPGNTIYF	TGTGCCAGTAGAAGGACAGGGTCGCCTGGAAACACCATATATTTT
-	TRBV3-1/TRBV3-2	-	TRBJ2-1	CASSQSGTAYNEQFF	TGTGCCAGCAGCCAGTCCGGGACCGCCTACAATGAGCAGTTCTTC
-	TRBV6-2/TRBV6-3	-	TRBJ2-2	CASSPDTGELFF	TGTGCCAGCAGTCCGGACACCGGGGAGCTGTTTTTT
-	TRBV14	-	TRBJ2-5	CASSGFLQETQYF	TGTGCCAGCTCCGGCTTCTTACAAGAGACCCAGTACTTC
-	TRBV30	TRBD1	TRBJ1-2	CAWSPDRDGGYTF	TGTGCCTGGAGTCCTGACAGGGACGGTGGCTACACCTTC
once	TRBV4-3	TRBD1	TRBJ1-6	CASSQVPDRGAPLHF	TGCGCCAGCAGCCAAGTCCCGGACAGGGGTGCACCCCTCCACTTT
-	TRBV2	TRBD1	TRBJ1-1	CASRSDRVTEAFF	TGTGCCAGCCGAAGTGACAGGGTGACTGAAGCTTTCTTT
-	TRBV4-1	TRBD1	TRBJ1-4	CASSHPLRDRDEKLFF	TGCGCCAGCAGCCATCCCCTCCGGGACAGGGATGAAAAACTGTTTTTT
-	TRBV6-6	-	TRBJ2-7	CASSMGSYEQYF	TGTGCCAGCAGTATGGGCTCCTACGAGCAGTACTTC
-	TRBV7-8	-	TRBJ2-1	CASSAWKGDNEQFF	TGTGCCAGCAGCGCCTGGAAAGGGGATAATGAGCAGTTCTTC
-	TRBV2	-	TRBJ1-2	CASSDGIQEPYGYTF	TGTGCCAGCAGTGACGGCATACAGGAACCATATGGCTACACCTTC
-	TRBV9	TRBD2	TRBJ2-3	CASSVSGSTDTQYF	TGTGCCAGCAGCGTTAGCGGGAGCACAGATACGCAGTATTTT
-	TRBV3-1/TRBV3-2	-	TRBJ1-4	CASSQGLRGEKLFF	TGTGCCAGCAGCCAAGGGTTGAGAGGTGAAAAACTGTTTTTT
-	TRBV2	TRBD1	TRBJ1-5	CASSDGQALNQPQHF	TGTGCCAGCAGTGACGGACAGGCTCTCAATCAGCCCCAGCATTTT
-	TRBV28	-	TRBJ1-5	CASSTWSQPQHF	TGTGCCAGCAGCACATGGAGTCAGCCCCAGCATTTT
few	TRBV19	TRBD2	TRBJ2-2	CASSSGLAERYTGELFF	TGTGCCAGTAGTTCCGGACTAGCGGAGAGGTACACCGGGGAGCTGTTTTTT